The clone carrying this T cell receptor beta chain occurred many times. Its antigen is as yet unknown. The sample is drawn from a study of T-cell reconstitution after alpha-beta-depleted transplantation in children. Study-level points and caveats: Elevated TCRbeta diversity at day 60 was traced, in some patients, to surviving recipient T cells and thymic progenitors. After transplant, at about two months, alpha-beta T cells were reportedly derived from several hundred expanded graft clones. One year post-transplant, T-cell counts and diversity were largely derived from T cells produced anew.

Per the germline V gene, CDR1 is SGHTA and CDR2 is FQGTGA. With 3 bases removed from V and 7 bases from J, the gap between germline ends came to 14 bases. There are 14 residues in the CDR3. TCRbeta library construction was performed incorporating unique molecular identifiers. TCRdb reanalysed the PCR reads using MiXCR and keeps one entry per CDR3 protein. Seen here are 600,000 to 700,000 distinct CDR3 sequences, 13% observed once, and the top ten hold 0.79%. This TCR came from a girl aged 2 to 10 with congenital amegakaryocytic thrombocytopenia, due to receive a stem cell transplant. The material sequenced was PBMCs, taken before TCRalphabeta/CD19-depleted stem cell transplant. The chain combines TRBV7-3 with TRBJ2-3; D unclear. The DNA for the CDR3 is TGTGCCAGCAGCTTGGGCAGCGAGGCTAATACGCAGTATTTT. It encodes CASSLGSEANTQYF.